One sample yielded the 31 T cell receptor beta chains listed below, sequenced in a study of response to subunit inactivated influenza vaccine. TCRdb re-analysed the RT-PCR reads in MiXCR, keeping a single row per CDR3 protein. The sample includes hundreds of thousands of distinct CDR3 sequences, 14% seen only once; the top ten take less than 8.5%. This specimen consisted of PBMCs from blood, obtained approximately 15 days before vaccination. Source of these receptors: a man between 50 and 59 years old who received an inactivated influenza vaccine.

This chain connects TRBV10-3 to TRBJ2-5; D uncertain. Germline CDR1 and CDR2: ENHRY and SYGVKD. V dropped 3 bases and J dropped 5 bases, with 10 bases sitting between them. The CDR3 loop spans 13 amino acids. The CDR3 DNA reads as TGTGCCATCAGTGACGAGAGCAGGGAGACCCAGTACTTC. Protein sequence: CAISDESRETQYF.

V and J are TRBV28 and TRBJ2-5; no reliable D call. This CDR3 is 14 amino acids long. Germline V gives CDR1 MDHEN, CDR2 SYDVKM. Trimming cost V 5 bases and J 1 base, with 11 bases left between them. CDR3 bases: TGTGCCAGCAGTATAATGGCGAGCCAAGAGACCCAGTACTTC. This translates into CASSIMASQETQYF.

The gene calls are TRBV10-2 and TRBJ2-3; the match to TRBD1 covers 9 bases. The CDR3 runs 14 residues. The germline V gene encodes CDR1 WSHSY and CDR2 SAAADI. V lost 5 bases, J lost 4 bases, and 4 bases stayed unmatched. CDR3 coding DNA: TGCGCCAGCAGTAGACAGGGGGTGTCAGATACGCAGTATTTT. Its translation: CASSRQGVSDTQYF.

V usage is TRBV5-1 and J usage is TRBJ2-2; 7 bases are shared with TRBD2. V trimming: 1 base; J trimming: 5 bases; junction bases outside the gene matches: 11. This CDR3 is 17 amino acids long. Germline V gives CDR1 SGHRS, CDR2 YFSETQ. As DNA, the CDR3 is TGCGCCAGCAGCTTGCGGGGGTCTAGCGGAGAGACCGGGGAGCTGTTTTTT. It translates to CASSLRGSSGETGELFF.

This clonotype was counted between two and nine times. This sequence joins TRBV13 and TRBJ2-3, with 14 positions matching TRBD2. The CDR3 is made up of 16 amino acids. V was pared by 5 bases and J by 8 bases, with 9 bases of the junction left unmatched. Germline lookup yields CDR1 PRHDT and CDR2 FYEKMQ (reference sequence). CDR3 sequence (DNA): TGTGCCAGCAGCCCGACGACTAGCGGGGGGGGGCGTACGCAGTATTTT. It yields the protein CASSPTTSGGGRTQYF.

A few counts support this clonotype. The V call is TRBV10-2, the J call TRBJ2-5; D gene unclear. Deletions cut 2 bases from V and 1 base from J, with 8 bases between. This CDR3 contains 14 residues. Germline V gene data show CDR1 as WSHSY and CDR2 as SAAADI. CDR3 bases: TGCGCCAGCAGTGAGGCAGGACCCCAAGAGACCCAGTACTTC. This sequence encodes CASSEAGPQETQYF.

V is TRBV5-1 and J is TRBJ2-3; D might be TRBD1 or TRBD2, each matching 5 bases. The CDR3 runs to 14 residues. V lost 4 bases and J 0 bases, leaving 9 bases between the germline ends. CDR1 is SGHRS, CDR2 YFSETQ, per germline. CDR3 nucleotides: TGCGCCAGCAGCGGGGGAAGAAGCACAGATACGCAGTATTTT. This codes for CASSGGRSTDTQYF.

This rearrangement joins TRBV10-3 to TRBJ2-2, with unresolved D. Germline lookup yields CDR1 ENHRY and CDR2 SYGVKD. V lost 4 bases, J lost 4 bases, and 7 bases lay in between. The CDR3 is 13 amino acids. CDR3 sequence (DNA): TGTGCCATCAGTGCGGACGGCACCGGGGAGCTGTTTTTT. This gives the protein CAISADGTGELFF.

V is TRBV11-3 and J is TRBJ2-3; 7 bases are a match to TRBD1. The CDR3 runs 13 residues. Germline loops: CDR1 SGHNT, CDR2 YENEEA. J lost 10 bases, V lost 5 bases, and 9 bases had no gene match. This CDR3 reads CASSPVTGLAQYF. Written as DNA, the CDR3 is TGTGCCAGCAGCCCGGTGACAGGGTTGGCGCAGTATTTT.

The CDR3 loop is CASSFPYSGANVLTF. CDR3 DNA: TGTGCCAGCAGTTTCCCTTACTCTGGGGCCAACGTCCTGACTTTC. V and J are TRBV12-3 or TRBV12-4 and TRBJ2-6; D remains unclear. The CDR3 totals 15 residues. Trimming shortened V by 3 bases and J by 0 bases, and 6 bases separated the two germline ends.

This clonotype was picked up many times. The chain employs TRBV20-1 and TRBJ2-3; 11 bases match TRBD2. Trimming at V came to 2 bases and at J to 3 bases, leaving 4 bases not matched to a gene. CDR1 and CDR2 (germline): DFQATT, SNEGSKA (reference sequence). CDR3 length: 15 residues. For the CDR3, the DNA is TGCAGTGCTAGAAATAGCGGGGGGGCGACAGATACGCAGTATTTT. Translation gives CSARNSGGATDTQYF.

This clonotype occurred many times. V usage is TRBV6-1 and J usage is TRBJ2-1, with 11 bases that match TRBD2. CDR1 and CDR2 (germline): MNHNS, SASEGT. Unmatched junction bases numbered 10, after V lost 5 bases and J lost 7 bases. CDR3 length equals 16 residues. CDR3 amino acids: CASSPFSGRAQNEQFF. CDR3 nucleotides: TGTGCCAGCAGTCCTTTTAGCGGGAGGGCCCAGAATGAGCAGTTCTTC.

This clonotype was seen more than once but under ten times. The chain recombines TRBV20-1 with TRBJ2-7, with 8 nucleotides matching TRBD1. CDR1 is DFQATT, CDR2 SNEGSKA, per germline (reference sequence). The ends lost 6 bases at V and 2 bases at J; junction bases unmatched: 3. The CDR3 spans 12 residues. CDR3 residues: CSAKGQAYEQYF. The CDR3 coding sequence is TGCAGTGCCAAGGGACAGGCCTACGAGCAGTACTTC.

A few counts support this clonotype. The rearrangement joins TRBV28 to TRBJ1-2; no firm D call. The CDR3 loop spans 13 amino acids. The V end was cut by 2 bases, the J end by 6 bases, with 10 bases between. Germline V gene data show CDR1 as MDHEN and CDR2 as SYDVKM. CDR3: CASSLRLVDGYTF. The CDR3 region has the DNA TGTGCCAGCAGTTTAAGGCTTGTGGATGGCTACACCTTC.

This chain connects TRBV10-3 to TRBJ2-5, with D possibly matching TRBD1 (6 bases). V lost 10 bases to trimming and J lost 7 bases, with 13 bases between them. Germline V gives CDR1 ENHRY, CDR2 SYGVKD. The CDR3 totals 11 residues. CDR3 region: CATGQERTQYF. The CDR3 nucleotides are TGTGCCACGGGACAAGAGAGGACCCAGTACTTC.

The V and J genes are TRBV20-1 and TRBJ1-4; possible D gene TRBD1, 5 bases. The CDR3 runs 12 residues. The germline V gene encodes CDR1 DFQATT and CDR2 SNEGSKA (reference sequence). V was pared by 7 bases and J by 10 bases, with 16 bases between. DNA of the CDR3: TGCAGTGGCATGCTGGGGCTCGGAAAACTGTTTTTT. This codes for CSGMLGLGKLFF.

CDR3 amino acids: CASSIRDRAKVGETQYF. In DNA form, the CDR3 reads TGTGCCAGCAGCATCCGGGACAGGGCGAAAGTAGGAGAGACCCAGTACTTC. The chain recombines TRBV7-2 with TRBJ2-5, with TRBD1 identical over 9 bases. Germline trimming cut 5 bases from V and 4 bases from J; bases unmatched to any gene: 14. Germline CDR1 reads SGHTA; CDR2 reads FQGNSA. The CDR3 length is 17 residues.

This chain uses TRBV7-9 with TRBJ2-1, with 10 bases that match TRBD2. Germline V gene data show CDR1 as SEHNR and CDR2 as FQNEAQ (reference sequence). The V segment lost 2 bases and the J segment 6 bases; nucleotides outside the gene matches: 4. The CDR3 is made up of 15 amino acids. The CDR3 DNA follows: TGTGCCAGCAGCTTAATTAGCGGGAGGACCAATGAGCAGTTCTTC. Residues: CASSLISGRTNEQFF.

The V and J genes are TRBV6-2 or TRBV6-3 and TRBJ1-1; 9 bases map to TRBD1. Per the germline V gene, CDR1 is MNHEY and CDR2 is SVGEGT. The CDR3 runs 17 residues. With 6 bases clipped from V and 1 base from J, the junction kept 12 bases outside the gene matches. Here the CDR3 reads CASRRRTGAMGNTEAFF. DNA for the CDR3: TGTGCCAGCAGGCGCAGGACAGGGGCAATGGGGAACACTGAAGCTTTCTTT.

This clonotype occurred many times. The chain uses TRBV5-1 and TRBJ2-1; the match to TRBD2 covers 7 bases. The CDR3 has 15 residues. With 6 bases clipped from V and 2 bases from J, the junction kept 8 bases outside the gene matches. Per the germline V gene, CDR1 is SGHRS and CDR2 is YFSETQ. CDR3: CASKGQGGAYNEQFF. DNA of the CDR3: TGCGCCAGCAAGGGGCAGGGAGGGGCCTACAATGAGCAGTTCTTC.

This clonotype was seen more than once but under ten times. The chain recombines TRBV20-1 with TRBJ2-1, with TRBD2 as a possible D gene (5 bases). The CDR3 covers 12 residues. Germline V gives CDR1 DFQATT, CDR2 SNEGSKA (reference sequence). CDR3 coding DNA: TGCAGAACCGGGGTATCCTACAATGAGCAGTTCTTC. Its translation: CRTGVSYNEQFF.

This clonotype was counted only a few times. This sequence joins TRBV7-6 and TRBJ1-4; D is unresolved. The germline V and J ends were trimmed by 1 base and 8 bases, with 14 bases remaining between them. Germline V CDR1 and CDR2: SGHVS, FNYEAQ. CDR3 length: 15 residues. The CDR3 loop is CASSLGGSGREKLFF. CDR3 in DNA: TGTGCCAGCAGCTTAGGAGGGTCAGGCCGGGAAAAACTGTTTTTT.

This clonotype was counted at least ten times. The chain combines TRBV29-1 with TRBJ2-2; 7 bases align to TRBD2. Trimming took 6 bases from V and 2 from J; bases not matched to a gene: 3. CDR3 length: 13 amino acids. Germline CDR1 is SQVTM and CDR2 is ANQGSEA. The CDR3 sequence: CSVGTTNTGELFF. The CDR3 nucleotides read TGCAGCGTCGGGACTACTAACACCGGGGAGCTGTTTTTT.

This sequence joins TRBV7-9 and TRBJ1-2; weak D call: TRBD1 (5 bases). Trimming removed 7 bases at V and 8 bases at J, with 14 bases between. There are 12 residues in the CDR3. The germline gives CDR1 SEHNR, CDR2 FQNEAQ (reference sequence). CDR3 in amino acids: CASTRMGEGYTF. CDR3 DNA: TGTGCCAGCACCAGAATGGGGGAAGGCTACACCTTC.

The chain has TRBV6-2 or TRBV6-3 and TRBJ2-3, with D perhaps matching TRBD2 (6 bases). The CDR3 contains 12 residues. Trimming took off 5 bases at V and 14 bases at J, with 17 bases between the two ends. Germline assignment: CDR1 MNHEY and CDR2 SVGEGT. CDR3 bases: TGTGCCAGCAGTAGCTCGGGACTCCCCTGGTATTTT. Translated, it gives CASSSSGLPWYF.

This clonotype was observed many times. V usage is TRBV4-3 and J usage is TRBJ1-5; D might be TRBD1 (5 bases). Germline CDR1 and CDR2: LGHNA and YSLEER. CDR3 length: 15 residues. The V end lost 0 bases, the J end lost 4 bases, and 10 bases lay between the germline ends. The CDR3 spells CASSQDARVNQPQHF. The CDR3 coding sequence is TGCGCCAGCAGCCAAGATGCCAGGGTAAATCAGCCCCAGCATTTT.

This clonotype has just a few counts. The chain recombines TRBV20-1 with TRBJ2-5, with D hard to call. CDR3 length: 12 residues. Trimming took off 3 bases at V and 4 bases at J, with 9 bases between the two ends. Germline CDR1 reads DFQATT; CDR2 reads SNEGSKA (reference sequence). CDR3 sequence (DNA): TGCAGTGCTAGTCTCCATGTAGAGACCCAGTACTTC. Translated: CSASLHVETQYF.

This chain joins TRBV10-1 and TRBJ1-1; D might be TRBD1 (6 bases). Germline V gene sequence: CDR1 WNHNN, CDR2 SYGVQD (reference sequence). Trimming removed 6 bases at V and 1 base at J, with 12 bases between. There are 14 residues in the CDR3. In DNA form, the CDR3 reads TGCGCCAGCAGGACACAGGGATCGAACACTGAAGCTTTCTTT. This gives the protein CASRTQGSNTEAFF.

This clonotype was detected only a few times. The chain combines TRBV12-3 or TRBV12-4 with TRBJ1-3; D is unresolved. This CDR3 spans 15 amino acids. V lost 5 bases, J lost 2 bases, and 13 bases lay in between. This CDR3 reads CASSLPGRAGNTIYF. The CDR3 coding sequence is TGTGCCAGCAGTCTCCCGGGGAGAGCTGGAAACACCATATATTTT.

The chain employs TRBV4-3 and TRBJ2-1; 7 nucleotides align to TRBD1. V was clipped by 2 bases and J by 6 bases; unmatched bases: 7. The CDR3 spans 15 residues. The germline gives CDR1 LGHNA, CDR2 YSLEER. DNA for the CDR3: TGCGCCAGCAGCCAATTTCTAGCAGGGGGCAATGAGCAGTTCTTC. Its translation: CASSQFLAGGNEQFF.

Only one count was recorded for this clonotype. The rearrangement uses TRBV24-1 and TRBJ2-5, with TRBD2 identical over 12 bases. Germline-derived CDR1 and CDR2 are KGHDR and SFDVKD. This CDR3 comprises 17 residues. The V and J ends lost 5 bases and 2 bases, in that order; junction bases with no gene match: 8. The CDR3 bases are TGTGCCACCAGTGGGCTAGCGGGAGGGCCGGAGCAAGAGACCCAGTACTTC. The encoded protein is CATSGLAGGPEQETQYF.